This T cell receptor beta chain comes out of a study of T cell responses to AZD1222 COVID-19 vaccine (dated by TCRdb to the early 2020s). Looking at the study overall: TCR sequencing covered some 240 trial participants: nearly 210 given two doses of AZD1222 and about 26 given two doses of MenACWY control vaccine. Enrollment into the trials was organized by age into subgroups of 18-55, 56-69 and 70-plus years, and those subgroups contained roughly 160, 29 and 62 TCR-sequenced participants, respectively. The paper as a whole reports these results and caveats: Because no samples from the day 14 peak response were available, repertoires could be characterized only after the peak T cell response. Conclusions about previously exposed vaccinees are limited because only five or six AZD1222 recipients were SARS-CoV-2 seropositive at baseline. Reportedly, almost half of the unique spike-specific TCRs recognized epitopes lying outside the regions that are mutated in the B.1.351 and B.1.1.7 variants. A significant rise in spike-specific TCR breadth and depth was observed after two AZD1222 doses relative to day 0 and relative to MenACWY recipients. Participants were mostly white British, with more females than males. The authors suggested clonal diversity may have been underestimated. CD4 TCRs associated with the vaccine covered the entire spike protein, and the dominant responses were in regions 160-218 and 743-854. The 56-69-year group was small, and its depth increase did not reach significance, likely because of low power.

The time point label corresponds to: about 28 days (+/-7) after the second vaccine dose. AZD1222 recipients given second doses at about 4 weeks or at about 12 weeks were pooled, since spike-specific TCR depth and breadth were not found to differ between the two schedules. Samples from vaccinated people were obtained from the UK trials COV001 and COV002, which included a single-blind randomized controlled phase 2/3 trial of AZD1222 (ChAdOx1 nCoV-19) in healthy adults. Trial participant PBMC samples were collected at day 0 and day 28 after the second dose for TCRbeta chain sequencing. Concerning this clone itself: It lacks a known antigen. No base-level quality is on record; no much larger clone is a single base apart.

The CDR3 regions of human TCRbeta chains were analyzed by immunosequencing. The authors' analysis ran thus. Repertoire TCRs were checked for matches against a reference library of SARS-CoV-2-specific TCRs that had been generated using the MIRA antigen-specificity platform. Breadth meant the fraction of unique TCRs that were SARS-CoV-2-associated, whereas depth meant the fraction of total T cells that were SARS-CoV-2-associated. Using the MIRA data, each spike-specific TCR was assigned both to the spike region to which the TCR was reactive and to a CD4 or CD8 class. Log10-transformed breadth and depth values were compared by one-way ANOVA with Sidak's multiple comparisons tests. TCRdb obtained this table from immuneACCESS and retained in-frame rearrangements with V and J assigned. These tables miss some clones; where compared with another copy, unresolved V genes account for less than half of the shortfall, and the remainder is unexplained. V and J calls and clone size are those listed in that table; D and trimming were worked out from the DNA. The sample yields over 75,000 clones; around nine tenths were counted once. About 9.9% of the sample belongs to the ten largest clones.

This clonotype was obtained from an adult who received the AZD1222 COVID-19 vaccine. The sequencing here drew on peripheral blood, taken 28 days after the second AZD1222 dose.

The CDR3 region: CASNPGDGVGNTIYF. The nucleotide sequence reads as follows: TGTGCCAGCAACCCGGGAGATGGCGTGGGAAACACCATATATTTT. The sequence links TRBV28 to TRBJ1-3, with no confident D gene call. CDR1 is given as MDHEN and CDR2 as SYDVKM, both from the germline V gene. From the cysteine up to the phenylalanine, the CDR3 has a length of 15 residues. The DNA shown is the 45-base CDR3, in frame from base 1. Relative to germline, V is 7 bases shorter and J is 4 bases shorter, with 17 bases between their ends. The CDR3, completed at both ends by the reference TRBV28 and TRBJ1-3 genes, gives the full variable domain DVKVTQSSRYLVKRTGEKVFLECVQDMDHENMFWYRQDPGLGLRLIYFSYDVKMKEKGDIPEGYSVSREKKERFSLILESASTNQTSMYLCASNPGDGVGNTIYFGEGSWLTVV.